This entry lists 5 T cell receptor beta chains sequenced from one sample in a study of blood T cells in healthy people across ages. The second PCR ran roughly 6 to 11 cycles with a sample-barcoded 5' primer and J-beta primers. TCRdb redid the calling of the 5' RACE reads with MiXCR, one entry per CDR3 protein. The sample has approximately 1.5 million distinct CDR3 sequences; roughly 30% are singletons. The specimen sequenced was blood. The receptor set was obtained from a woman in her 30s in good health.

This clonotype was picked up a small number of times. This chain links TRBV20-1 with TRBJ2-2; D possibly corresponds to TRBD2 (5 bases). Germline V gene lookup returns CDR1 DFQATT and CDR2 SNEGSKA (reference sequence). This CDR3 contains 15 residues. Trimming pared 3 bases from V and 1 base from J, leaving 12 bases between. Here the CDR3 reads CSASPTAGNTGELFF. CDR3 bases: TGCAGTGCTAGTCCAACGGCGGGGAACACCGGGGAGCTGTTTTTT.

This clonotype showed up many times. This sequence joins TRBV6-5 and TRBJ2-5; D uncertain. V was clipped by 4 bases and J by 0 bases, with 12 bases between them. The CDR3 loop spans 15 amino acids. Per the germline V gene, CDR1 is MNHEY and CDR2 is SVGAGI. The CDR3 DNA follows: TGTGCCAGCAGTTTGTACGGCTTTAACCAAGAGACCCAGTACTTC. Translated, it gives CASSLYGFNQETQYF.

This clonotype was detected only a few times. The rearrangement joins TRBV5-1 to TRBJ2-3; tentative D call: TRBD2 (5 bases). Germline V gives CDR1 SGHRS, CDR2 YFSETQ. This CDR3 comprises 15 residues. V shed 0 bases and J shed 4 bases, with 12 bases lying between them. The CDR3 loop reads CASSLVPGFADTQYF. CDR3 nucleotide sequence: TGCGCCAGCAGCTTGGTCCCGGGGTTCGCAGATACGCAGTATTTT.

The rearrangement uses TRBV13 and TRBJ2-1; 13 nucleotides align to TRBD2. Germline V CDR1 and CDR2: PRHDT, FYEKMQ (reference sequence). V was clipped by 5 bases and J by 0 bases; unmatched bases: 7. The CDR3 runs 18 residues. CDR3 sequence reads: CASSLMTSGRSSYNEQFF. The CDR3 DNA reads TGTGCCAGCAGCCTAATGACTAGCGGGAGGAGCTCCTACAATGAGCAGTTCTTC.

This clonotype was recorded a few times. The chain combines TRBV9 with TRBJ1-6; no reliable D call. This CDR3 region has 19 residues. Germline V gene data show CDR1 as SGDLS and CDR2 as YYNGEE. The germline V and J ends were trimmed by 3 bases and 0 bases, with 19 bases remaining between them. The CDR3 bases are TGTGCCAGCAGCGCCTCAAAAGACACATTCATCTCCTATAATTCACCCCTCCACTTT. Amino acids: CASSASKDTFISYNSPLHF.